This section outlines one T cell receptor (beta chain) sequence together with its context. This specimen belongs to a study of blood T cell repertoires in COVID-19. The junction had 4 bases not matched to a gene; V was cut back by 4 bases and J by 5 bases. CDR1 LNHDA and CDR2 SQIVND come from the germline V gene (reference sequence). This CDR3 spans 13 amino acids. Sequenced by immunoSEQ multiplex PCR; TCRdb stores in-frame clones only, minus some. The table has about 240,000 clones, approximately 90% seen once. V is TRBV19 and J is TRBJ1-1, with 7 positions matching TRBD1. The sample consisted of peripheral blood. The sequence was collected from a woman in her thirties or forties who had recovered from COVID-19. CDR3 DNA sequence: TGTGCCAGTAGTACAGGGGGGTGGACTGAAGCTTTCTTT. It codes for CASSTGGWTEAFF.